Included here is one T cell receptor (beta chain) sequence, with context. The antigen is unknown. The treatment denotes: roughly 20 received Ad26.COV2.S at low or high dose, single or two shots; 5 received placebo; per-sample allocation not given. The investigators took samples on day 63 after the first vaccine or placebo injection. An Ad26 vector carrying the Wuhan-strain SARS-CoV-2 spike served as the vaccine. This record belongs to a study of Ad26.COV2.S vaccination and SARS-CoV-2 variants. Study details: Administration of Ad26.COV2.S was intramuscular, either once or twice 56 days apart.

Germline assignment: CDR1 SGHNT and CDR2 YENEEA. Trimming left V 1 base short and J 6 bases short, with 19 bases between. This CDR3 has 16 residues. Findings and caveats of the study: Reportedly, after vaccination the spike-specific CD8+ and CD4+ T cell responses displayed substantial breadth. Vaccine and placebo groups showed comparable non-spike TCR breadth.

Data came from immunoSEQ multiplex PCR; TCRdb stores just in-frame clones and leaves some out. Of approximately 480,000 clones in the sample, 87% were seen once. This sequence was found in a person aged 18-65 years who received the Ad26.COV2.S COVID-19 vaccine or a placebo. This sequence joins TRBV11-3 and TRBJ2-7; D may match TRBD1 or TRBD2 (5 bases each). Sequencing was performed on peripheral blood, taken in a trial of Ad26.COV2.S vaccine versus placebo. This CDR3 reads CASSLGGGTPRSEQYF. CDR3 DNA sequence: TGTGCCAGCAGCTTAGGCGGTGGGACCCCACGGAGCGAGCAGTACTTC.